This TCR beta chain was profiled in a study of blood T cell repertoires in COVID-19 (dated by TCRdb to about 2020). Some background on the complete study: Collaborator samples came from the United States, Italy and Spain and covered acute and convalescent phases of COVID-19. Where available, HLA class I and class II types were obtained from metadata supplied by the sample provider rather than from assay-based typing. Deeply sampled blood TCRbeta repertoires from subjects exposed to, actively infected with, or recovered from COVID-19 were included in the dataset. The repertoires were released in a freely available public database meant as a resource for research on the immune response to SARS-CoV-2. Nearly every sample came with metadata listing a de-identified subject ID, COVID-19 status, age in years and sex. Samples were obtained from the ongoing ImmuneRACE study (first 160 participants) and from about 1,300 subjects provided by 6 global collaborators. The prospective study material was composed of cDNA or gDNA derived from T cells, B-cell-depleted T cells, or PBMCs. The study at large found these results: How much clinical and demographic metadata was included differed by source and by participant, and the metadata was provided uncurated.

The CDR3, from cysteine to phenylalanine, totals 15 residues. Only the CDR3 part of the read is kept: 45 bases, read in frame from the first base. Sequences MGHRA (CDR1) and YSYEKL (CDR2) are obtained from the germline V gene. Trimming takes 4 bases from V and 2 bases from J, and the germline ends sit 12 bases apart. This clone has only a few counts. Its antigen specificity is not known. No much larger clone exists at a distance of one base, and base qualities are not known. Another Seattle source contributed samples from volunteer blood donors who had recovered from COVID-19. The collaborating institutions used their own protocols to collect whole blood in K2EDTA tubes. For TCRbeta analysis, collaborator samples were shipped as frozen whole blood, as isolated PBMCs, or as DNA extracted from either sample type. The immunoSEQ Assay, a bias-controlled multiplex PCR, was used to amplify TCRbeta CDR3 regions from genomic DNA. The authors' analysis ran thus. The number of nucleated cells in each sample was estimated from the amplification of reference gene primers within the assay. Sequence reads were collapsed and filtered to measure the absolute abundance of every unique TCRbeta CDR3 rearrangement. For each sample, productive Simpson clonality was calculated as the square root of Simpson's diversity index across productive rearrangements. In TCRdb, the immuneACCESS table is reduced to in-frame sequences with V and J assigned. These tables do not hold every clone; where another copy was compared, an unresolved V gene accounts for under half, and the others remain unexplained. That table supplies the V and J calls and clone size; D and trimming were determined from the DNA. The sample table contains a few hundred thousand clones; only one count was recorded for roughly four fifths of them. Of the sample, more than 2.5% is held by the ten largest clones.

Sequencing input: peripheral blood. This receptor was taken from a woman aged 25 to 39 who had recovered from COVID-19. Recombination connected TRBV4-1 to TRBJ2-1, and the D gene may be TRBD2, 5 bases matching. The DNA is TGCGCCAGCAGCCCGGGGTGGGGAACCTACAATGAGCAGTTCTTC. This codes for CASSPGWGTYNEQFF.